One sample yielded the 10 T cell receptor beta chains listed below, sequenced in a study of control samples from healthy donors and cancer patients. Clones were sequenced by immunoSEQ multiplex PCR, and TCRdb holds only the in-frame ones, with some missing. This table holds 150,000 to 200,000 clones, around 87% found once. The sequencing sample was made of blood. The receptors were sampled from a woman aged 45-65 years in good health.

The chain recombines TRBV28 with TRBJ2-5, with 7 bases that match TRBD2. This CDR3 region has 14 residues. Per the germline V gene, CDR1 is MDHEN and CDR2 is SYDVKM. J was trimmed by 2 bases and V by 4 bases; bases with no gene match: 4. The CDR3 sequence: CASSWARGQETQYF. CDR3 in DNA: TGTGCCAGCAGTTGGGCGCGGGGGCAAGAGACCCAGTACTTC. Using reference TRBV28 and TRBJ2-5 for the parts outside the CDR3, the full variable domain is DVKVTQSSRYLVKRTGEKVFLECVQDMDHENMFWYRQDPGLGLRLIYFSYDVKMKEKGDIPEGYSVSREKKERFSLILESASTNQTSMYLCASSWARGQETQYFGPGTRLLVL.

V usage is TRBV7-3 and J usage is TRBJ1-5, with 7 bases that match TRBD1. The trim removed 5 bases at V and 5 bases at J, leaving 6 bases unmatched. Germline V gives CDR1 SGHTA, CDR2 FQGTGA. The CDR3 is made up of 14 amino acids. The CDR3 DNA reads TGTGCCAGCAGCAATGACAGGGACGATCAGCCCCAGCATTTT. As protein: CASSNDRDDQPQHF.

V gene TRBV29-1 combines with J gene TRBJ1-1; D is undetermined. Deletions cut 6 bases from V and 3 bases from J, with 14 bases between. The CDR3 has 13 residues. Germline V gene lookup returns CDR1 SQVTM and CDR2 ANQGSEA. In nucleotides, the CDR3 is TGCAGCGTGGGCCTCCCTGGGGACACTGAAGCTTTCTTT. It is translated as CSVGLPGDTEAFF.

CDR3 in DNA: TGTGCCAGCAGTTTATCTCGGGGGCAGGTGACGGGAGATACGCAGTATTTT. Encoded protein: CASSLSRGQVTGDTQYF. This chain joins TRBV27 and TRBJ2-3; either TRBD1 or TRBD2 may fit D (6 bases each). This CDR3 region has 17 residues. In germline, CDR1 is MNHEY, CDR2 SMNVEV (reference sequence). Trimming stripped 0 bases from V and 5 bases from J, with 18 bases between.

J is TRBJ2-7 and V is TRBV28, with 10 bases that match TRBD2. The CDR3 sequence is 16 residues long. Unmatched junction bases numbered 7, after V lost 4 bases and J lost 1 base. Germline values: CDR1 MDHEN, CDR2 SYDVKM. CDR3 nucleotide sequence: TGTGCCAGCAGTTCCCCTAGCGGGGGCCCTTCCTACGAGCAGTACTTC. Protein: CASSSPSGGPSYEQYF.

The sample holds one count of this clone. The J gene is TRBJ2-7, the V gene TRBV7-2, with D maybe TRBD1 (5 bases). The CDR3 has 15 residues. Germline V gives CDR1 SGHTA, CDR2 FQGNSA. V lost 1 base and J lost 2, with 12 bases in between. In nucleotides, the CDR3 is TGTGCCAGCAGCTTAGTACAGGCAACGGCCTACGAGCAGTACTTC. As protein: CASSLVQATAYEQYF.

Turning to this clone: One end of the junction varies from germline; a read error may be responsible. The DNA for the CDR3 is TGTGCCACCAGTGATTCGGTCGGAGAAAAACTATTTTTT. Translation gives CATSDSVGEKLFF. The rearrangement uses TRBV24-1 and TRBJ1-4, with D unclear. Looked up from germline, CDR1 is KGHDR and CDR2 is SFDVKD. The CDR3 is 13 amino acids.

V and J are TRBV13 and TRBJ2-7; D not certain. V was trimmed by 8 bases and J by 0 bases, leaving 8 bases between them. The V gene's germline CDR1 is PRHDT and CDR2 FYEKMQ (reference sequence). The CDR3 is 12 amino acids. The CDR3 DNA follows: TGTGCCAGCGGGAAGAGCTCCTACGAGCAGTACTTC. It translates to CASGKSSYEQYF. The variable domain in full, completed from reference TRBV13 and TRBJ2-7, reads AAGVIQSPRHLIKEKRETATLKCYPIPRHDTVYWYQQGPGQDPQFLISFYEKMQSDKGSIPDRFSAQQFSDYHSELNMSSLELGDSALYFCASGKSSYEQYFGPGTRLTVT.

J is TRBJ2-1 and V is TRBV5-4; D remains unclear. CDR1 is SGHNT and CDR2 is YYREEE in the germline V gene (reference sequence). The V end was cut by 0 bases, the J end by 7 bases, with 8 bases between. This CDR3 has 13 residues. In DNA form, the CDR3 reads TGTGCCAGCAGCTTGGCGCTAGGGAATGAGCAGTTCTTC. It yields the protein CASSLALGNEQFF. Using reference TRBV5-4 and TRBJ2-1 for the parts outside the CDR3, the full variable domain is ETGVTQSPTHLIKTRGQQVTLRCSSQSGHNTVSWYQQALGQGPQFIFQYYREEENGRGNFPPRFSGLQFPNYSSELNVNALELDDSALYLCASSLALGNEQFFGPGTRLTVL.

V and J are TRBV7-2 and TRBJ1-3; a possible D gene is TRBD1 (6 bases). Looked up from germline, CDR1 is SGHTA and CDR2 is FQGNSA. V was cut by 1 base and J by 2 bases, with 6 bases left in between. The CDR3 consists of 14 residues. Written as DNA, the CDR3 is TGTGCCAGCAGCTTAGACAGGGCTGGAAACACCATATATTTT. This gives the protein CASSLDRAGNTIYF.